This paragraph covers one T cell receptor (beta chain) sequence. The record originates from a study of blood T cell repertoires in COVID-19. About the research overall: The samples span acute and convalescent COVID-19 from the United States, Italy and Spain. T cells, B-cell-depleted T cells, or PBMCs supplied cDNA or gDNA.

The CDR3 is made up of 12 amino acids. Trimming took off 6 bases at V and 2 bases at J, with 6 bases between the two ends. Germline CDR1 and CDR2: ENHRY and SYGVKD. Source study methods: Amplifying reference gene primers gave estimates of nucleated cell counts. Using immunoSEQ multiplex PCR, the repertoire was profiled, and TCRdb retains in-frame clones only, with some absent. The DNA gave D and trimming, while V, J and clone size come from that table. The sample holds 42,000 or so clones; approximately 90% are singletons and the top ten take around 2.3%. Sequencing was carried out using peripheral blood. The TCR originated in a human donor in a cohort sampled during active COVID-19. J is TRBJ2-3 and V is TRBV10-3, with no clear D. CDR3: CAISPLTDTQYF. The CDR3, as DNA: TGTGCCATCAGCCCTCTCACAGATACGCAGTATTTT.